A single sample is the source of the 9 T cell receptor beta chains below, sequenced in a study of human T cells and chemical hapten exposure. RNA extraction used unfractionated whole blood as the source of total RNA. TCRdb redid the calling of the 5' RACE reads with MiXCR, one entry per CDR3 protein. The sample consists of 110,000 or so distinct CDR3 sequences, approximately 19% of them appearing once. The source of these receptors is a human donor in good health.

The chain carries TRBV28 and TRBJ2-1; 8 bases align to TRBD2. The germline gives CDR1 MDHEN, CDR2 SYDVKM. The CDR3 has 14 amino acids. With 6 bases clipped from V and 2 bases from J, the junction kept 3 bases outside the gene matches. The CDR3 bases are TGTGCCAGCAGCTCGGGGGGGACCTACAATGAGCAGTTCTTC. Protein product: CASSSGGTYNEQFF.

The chain joins TRBV12-3 or TRBV12-4 to TRBJ1-3; no clear D. The CDR3 has 13 residues. V was cut by 8 bases and J by 0 bases, with 8 bases left in between. The CDR3 sequence is CASGVSSGNTIYF. CDR3 sequence (DNA): TGTGCCAGCGGGGTGAGCTCTGGAAACACCATATATTTT.

This chain joins TRBV20-1 and TRBJ1-1; 11 positions agree with TRBD1. The CDR3 sequence is 14 residues long. V lost 5 bases, J lost 5 bases, and 7 bases stayed unmatched. Germline CDR1 is DFQATT and CDR2 is SNEGSKA (reference sequence). The CDR3 sequence is CSALGQGGGTEAFF. The CDR3 coding sequence is TGCAGTGCTTTGGGACAGGGGGGAGGGACTGAAGCTTTCTTT.

The rearrangement uses TRBV12-3 or TRBV12-4 and TRBJ1-2, with TRBD1 matching 10 bases. CDR3 length equals 15 residues. Trimming at V came to 6 bases and at J to 3 bases, leaving 7 bases not matched to a gene. DNA for the CDR3: TGTGCCAGCAGACGCTGGGGACAGGGGTACTATGGCTACACCTTC. It yields the protein CASRRWGQGYYGYTF.

The chain combines TRBV5-4 with TRBJ1-4, with D possibly TRBD1 on 6 matching bases. In germline, CDR1 is SGHNT, CDR2 YYREEE (reference sequence). The CDR3 totals 16 residues. Trimming shortened V by 1 base and J by 7 bases, and 17 bases separated the two germline ends. CDR3 in amino acids: CASSLKEAGESEKLFF. Here the CDR3 DNA reads TGTGCCAGCAGCTTGAAAGAGGCAGGGGAATCTGAAAAACTGTTTTTT.

This chain connects TRBV7-6 to TRBJ2-7; tentative D call: TRBD1 (6 bases). The V end was cut by 4 bases, the J end by 1 base, with 8 bases between. The length of the CDR3 is 13 residues. Germline CDR1 reads SGHVS; CDR2 reads FNYEAQ. CDR3 protein: CASSSTGSYEQYF. The CDR3, as DNA: TGTGCCAGCAGCTCTACAGGGTCCTACGAGCAGTACTTC.

This clonotype was seen a handful of times. Likely a read error: the CDR3 ends without its conserved phenylalanine or tryptophan. It is unclear where the CDR3 begins or ends on the DNA, so no DNA is shown, and the CDR3 is as TCRdb lists it. The chain uses TRBV20-1 and TRBJ2-1; no check of the table's D call, TRBD2, against the DNA was made. The CDR3 is 12 amino acids long, termini counted. CDR1 is DFQATT, CDR2 SNEGSKA, per germline (reference sequence). The CDR3: CSAPSAGLASFG.

V usage is TRBV7-2 and J usage is TRBJ2-3; TRBD2 is a possible D gene (5 bases). Germline V gene sequence: CDR1 SGHTA, CDR2 FQGNSA. V was shortened by 3 bases and J by 2 bases, with 12 bases between the two germline ends. The CDR3 totals 15 residues. CDR3 residues: CASSLLVGVTDTQYF. In DNA form, the CDR3 reads TGTGCCAGCAGCTTGCTAGTCGGGGTCACAGATACGCAGTATTTT.

The V call is TRBV7-6, the J call TRBJ2-7; 7 positions match TRBD2. With 1 base clipped from V and 1 base from J, the junction kept 7 bases outside the gene matches. The CDR3 is made up of 16 amino acids. The germline gives CDR1 SGHVS, CDR2 FNYEAQ. CDR3 sequence reads: CASSLEPSGSSYEQYF. CDR3 DNA sequence: TGTGCCAGCAGCTTAGAGCCTAGCGGATCATCCTACGAGCAGTACTTC.